Listed below are T cell receptor beta chains from one sample, sequenced in a study of CD8 T cells in ankylosing spondylitis. TCRdb ran MiXCR on the 5' RACE reads and lists one entry per CDR3 protein. Counted here are around 94,000 distinct CDR3 sequences, roughly 9% occurring once; the ten biggest clones make up about a third. Sequences were obtained from blood, either unsorted or a sorted T cell fraction (not recorded which). Receptors were obtained from a male donor with ankylosing spondylitis. The CDR3 runs from the conserved cysteine through the conserved F or W. Each record gives: J gene, D gene, V gene, clone size, CDR3 protein, CDR3 DNA. The D gene is left open where the match is weak. The size entry is marked missing in some rows and otherwise reads once, few, many or a size class.

>TRBJ1-1|-|TRBV20-1|few
CSARPWSDTEAFF
TGCAGTGCTAGACCTTGGAGCGACACTGAAGCTTTCTTT
>TRBJ2-1|TRBD2|TRBV6-1|many
CASSPNPAGDNEQFF
TGTGCCAGCAGTCCCAATCCAGCGGGAGACAATGAGCAGTTCTTC
>TRBJ1-6|-|TRBV20-1|few
CSARGGPDGGMGSPLHF
TGCAGTGCTAGAGGAGGCCCGGACGGAGGGATGGGGTCACCCCTCCACTTT
>TRBJ2-7|TRBD2|TRBV13|few
CASSPSGLASYEQYF
TGTGCCAGCAGCCCATCGGGACTAGCGAGCTACGAGCAGTACTTC
>TRBJ2-1|TRBD1|TRBV13|-
CASTTDRDNEQFF
TGTGCCAGCACCACCGACAGGGACAATGAGCAGTTCTTC
>TRBJ1-1|-|TRBV4-1|-
CASSQVVTELNTEAFF
TGCGCCAGCAGCCAAGTTGTAACGGAATTGAACACTGAAGCTTTCTTT
>TRBJ2-3|-|TRBV7-8|few
CASSSLTGQGTDTQYF
TGTGCCAGCAGCTCGTTAACAGGTCAGGGGACAGATACGCAGTATTTT
>TRBJ1-6|TRBD1|TRBV12-3/TRBV12-4|few
CASSSQGGLNSPLHF
TGTGCCAGCAGTTCACAGGGGGGGCTTAATTCACCCCTCCACTTT
>TRBJ2-3|TRBD2|TRBV7-6|-
CASSLTYSSGASTDTQYF
TGTGCCAGCAGCTTAACCTACTCTAGCGGCGCTAGCACAGATACGCAGTATTTT
>TRBJ2-3|TRBD2|TRBV12-3/TRBV12-4|many
CASSLDSGRGDTQYF
TGTGCCAGCAGTTTAGATAGCGGGCGCGGAGATACGCAGTATTTT
>TRBJ2-3|-|TRBV7-6|-
CASSSTVPITDTQYF
TGTGCCAGCAGCTCGACAGTACCCATCACAGATACGCAGTATTTT
>TRBJ2-7|TRBD2|TRBV12-3/TRBV12-4|-
CASSELAGGNEQYF
TGTGCCAGCAGTGAACTAGCGGGAGGGAATGAGCAGTACTTC
>TRBJ1-5|-|TRBV15|few
CATSRDGGDGQPQHF
TGTGCCACCAGCAGAGACGGAGGAGATGGTCAGCCCCAGCATTTT
>TRBJ2-3|TRBD1|TRBV6-2/TRBV6-3|-
CASSLQGARSTDTQYF
TGTGCCAGCAGCCTACAGGGGGCGAGGAGCACAGATACGCAGTATTTT
>TRBJ2-4|-|TRBV7-9|few
CASSSIQGLAKNIQYF
TGTGCCAGCAGCTCAATACAGGGTTTAGCCAAAAACATTCAGTACTTC
>TRBJ1-2|-|TRBV6-1|few
CASSEAWNGPGGYTF
TGTGCCAGCAGTGAAGCTTGGAATGGGCCGGGGGGCTACACCTTC
>TRBJ2-1|-|TRBV29-1|-
CSVESRVGYNEQFF
TGCAGCGTTGAGTCCAGGGTGGGGTACAATGAGCAGTTCTTC
>TRBJ2-1|TRBD2|TRBV2|few
CASSASGNSYNEQFF
TGTGCCAGCAGTGCTAGCGGGAATTCCTACAATGAGCAGTTCTTC
>TRBJ2-1|-|TRBV5-1|many
CASSLGSRLNEQFF
TGCGCCAGCAGCTTGGGGTCCAGATTGAATGAGCAGTTCTTC
>TRBJ2-5|TRBD2|TRBV7-9|few
CASSLERGGQETQYF
TGTGCCAGCAGCTTAGAGCGGGGGGGACAAGAGACCCAGTACTTC
>TRBJ2-3|-|TRBV12-3/TRBV12-4|many
CASSFEGADTQYF
TGTGCCAGCAGTTTTGAGGGGGCAGATACGCAGTATTTT
>TRBJ2-5|TRBD2|TRBV5-6|-
CASSLELAGPQETQYF
TGTGCCAGCAGCTTGGAGCTAGCGGGACCTCAAGAGACCCAGTACTTC
>TRBJ2-3|TRBD2|TRBV27|few
CASSPGGLTDTQYF
TGTGCCAGCAGCCCGGGAGGGCTGACAGATACGCAGTATTTT
>TRBJ2-1|TRBD1|TRBV24-1|many
CATKGTGGTYNEQFF
TGTGCCACCAAAGGGACAGGGGGGACCTACAATGAGCAGTTCTTC
>TRBJ2-3|TRBD2|TRBV4-1|many
CASSQEEARWTSGSDRDTQYF
TGCGCCAGCAGCCAAGAAGAGGCCCGGTGGACTAGCGGGAGCGATAGGGATACGCAGTATTTT
>TRBJ1-2|-|TRBV25-1|few
CASSELNMDGYTF
TGTGCCAGCAGTGAATTGAACATGGATGGCTACACCTTC
>TRBJ2-7|TRBD1|TRBV13|few
CASSLRTGRIYEQYF
TGTGCCAGCAGCCTGAGGACAGGGAGGATCTACGAGCAGTACTTC
>TRBJ2-1|-|TRBV24-1|many
CATSDPNGDEQFF
TGTGCCACCAGTGACCCGAACGGCGATGAGCAGTTCTTC
>TRBJ2-1|-|TRBV27|-
CASSPPGLNEQFF
TGTGCCAGCAGTCCCCCGGGGCTCAATGAGCAGTTCTTC
>TRBJ2-6|-|TRBV6-4|many
CASSDSTGGANVLTF
TGTGCCAGCAGTGACTCGACAGGTGGGGCCAACGTCCTGACTTTC
>TRBJ2-7|TRBD1|TRBV13|few
CASSSPLDRGYEQYF
TGTGCCAGCAGCTCCCCCTTGGACAGGGGCTACGAGCAGTACTTC
>TRBJ2-3|TRBD2|TRBV5-8|many
CASSLQLAGTDTQYF
TGTGCCAGCAGCTTGCAACTAGCGGGCACAGATACGCAGTATTTT
>TRBJ2-1|-|TRBV2|-
CASSKTRVTYNEQFF
TGTGCCAGCAGTAAGACTAGAGTCACCTACAATGAGCAGTTCTTC
>TRBJ2-6|-|TRBV7-9|few
CASSLDDVLTF
TGTGCCAGCAGCTTGGACGACGTCCTGACTTTC
>TRBJ2-1|TRBD2|TRBV27|many
CASSGTSYNEQFF
TGTGCCAGCAGTGGGACTAGCTACAATGAGCAGTTCTTC
>TRBJ1-2|-|TRBV29-1|few
CSARTFYGYTF
TGCAGCGCTCGGACCTTTTATGGCTACACCTTC
>TRBJ2-1|-|TRBV13|-
CASSPGGGEVYNEQFF
TGTGCCAGCAGCCCAGGAGGGGGGGAGGTCTACAATGAGCAGTTCTTC
>TRBJ1-6|-|TRBV2|few
CASSPTEANSYNSPLHF
TGTGCCAGCAGCCCGACAGAGGCAAACTCCTATAATTCACCCCTCCACTTT
>TRBJ1-3|-|TRBV6-1|few
CASSTGRSSGNTIYF
TGTGCCAGCAGCACCGGGAGGTCCTCTGGAAACACCATATATTTT
>TRBJ2-7|-|TRBV27|-
CASSIGGSFGEQYF
TGTGCCAGCAGCATTGGGGGGAGCTTTGGCGAGCAGTACTTC
>TRBJ2-2|TRBD2|TRBV20-1|few
CSARVPGGTGELFF
TGCAGTGCTAGAGTTCCGGGGGGTACCGGGGAGCTGTTTTTT
>TRBJ2-1|-|TRBV5-5|-
CASNPYTDHNEQFF
TGTGCCAGCAACCCCTACACGGACCACAATGAGCAGTTCTTC
>TRBJ1-1|TRBD1|TRBV12-3/TRBV12-4|few
CASSLTGGAYTEAFF
TGTGCCAGCAGTTTAACAGGGGGCGCATACACTGAAGCTTTCTTT
>TRBJ1-1|-|TRBV27|few
CASSLTELVNTEAFF
TGTGCCAGCAGTTTAACGGAGTTGGTGAACACTGAAGCTTTCTTT
>TRBJ2-7|-|TRBV20-1|few
CSARSEGRSYEQYF
TGCAGTGCTAGATCTGAAGGCCGCTCCTACGAGCAGTACTTC
>TRBJ2-1|TRBD2|TRBV12-3/TRBV12-4|many
CASGLAVYNEQFF
TGTGCCAGCGGGCTAGCGGTCTACAATGAGCAGTTCTTC
>TRBJ1-1|-|TRBV3-1|many
CASSQDWRVGMNTEAFF
TGTGCCAGCAGCCAAGATTGGCGGGTTGGCATGAACACTGAAGCTTTCTTT
>TRBJ2-1|-|TRBV5-5|few
CASSVPDGWNEQFF
TGTGCCAGCAGCGTCCCAGACGGTTGGAATGAGCAGTTCTTC
>TRBJ1-1|-|TRBV9|many
CASSVAVNTEAFF
TGTGCCAGCAGCGTAGCCGTGAACACTGAAGCTTTCTTT